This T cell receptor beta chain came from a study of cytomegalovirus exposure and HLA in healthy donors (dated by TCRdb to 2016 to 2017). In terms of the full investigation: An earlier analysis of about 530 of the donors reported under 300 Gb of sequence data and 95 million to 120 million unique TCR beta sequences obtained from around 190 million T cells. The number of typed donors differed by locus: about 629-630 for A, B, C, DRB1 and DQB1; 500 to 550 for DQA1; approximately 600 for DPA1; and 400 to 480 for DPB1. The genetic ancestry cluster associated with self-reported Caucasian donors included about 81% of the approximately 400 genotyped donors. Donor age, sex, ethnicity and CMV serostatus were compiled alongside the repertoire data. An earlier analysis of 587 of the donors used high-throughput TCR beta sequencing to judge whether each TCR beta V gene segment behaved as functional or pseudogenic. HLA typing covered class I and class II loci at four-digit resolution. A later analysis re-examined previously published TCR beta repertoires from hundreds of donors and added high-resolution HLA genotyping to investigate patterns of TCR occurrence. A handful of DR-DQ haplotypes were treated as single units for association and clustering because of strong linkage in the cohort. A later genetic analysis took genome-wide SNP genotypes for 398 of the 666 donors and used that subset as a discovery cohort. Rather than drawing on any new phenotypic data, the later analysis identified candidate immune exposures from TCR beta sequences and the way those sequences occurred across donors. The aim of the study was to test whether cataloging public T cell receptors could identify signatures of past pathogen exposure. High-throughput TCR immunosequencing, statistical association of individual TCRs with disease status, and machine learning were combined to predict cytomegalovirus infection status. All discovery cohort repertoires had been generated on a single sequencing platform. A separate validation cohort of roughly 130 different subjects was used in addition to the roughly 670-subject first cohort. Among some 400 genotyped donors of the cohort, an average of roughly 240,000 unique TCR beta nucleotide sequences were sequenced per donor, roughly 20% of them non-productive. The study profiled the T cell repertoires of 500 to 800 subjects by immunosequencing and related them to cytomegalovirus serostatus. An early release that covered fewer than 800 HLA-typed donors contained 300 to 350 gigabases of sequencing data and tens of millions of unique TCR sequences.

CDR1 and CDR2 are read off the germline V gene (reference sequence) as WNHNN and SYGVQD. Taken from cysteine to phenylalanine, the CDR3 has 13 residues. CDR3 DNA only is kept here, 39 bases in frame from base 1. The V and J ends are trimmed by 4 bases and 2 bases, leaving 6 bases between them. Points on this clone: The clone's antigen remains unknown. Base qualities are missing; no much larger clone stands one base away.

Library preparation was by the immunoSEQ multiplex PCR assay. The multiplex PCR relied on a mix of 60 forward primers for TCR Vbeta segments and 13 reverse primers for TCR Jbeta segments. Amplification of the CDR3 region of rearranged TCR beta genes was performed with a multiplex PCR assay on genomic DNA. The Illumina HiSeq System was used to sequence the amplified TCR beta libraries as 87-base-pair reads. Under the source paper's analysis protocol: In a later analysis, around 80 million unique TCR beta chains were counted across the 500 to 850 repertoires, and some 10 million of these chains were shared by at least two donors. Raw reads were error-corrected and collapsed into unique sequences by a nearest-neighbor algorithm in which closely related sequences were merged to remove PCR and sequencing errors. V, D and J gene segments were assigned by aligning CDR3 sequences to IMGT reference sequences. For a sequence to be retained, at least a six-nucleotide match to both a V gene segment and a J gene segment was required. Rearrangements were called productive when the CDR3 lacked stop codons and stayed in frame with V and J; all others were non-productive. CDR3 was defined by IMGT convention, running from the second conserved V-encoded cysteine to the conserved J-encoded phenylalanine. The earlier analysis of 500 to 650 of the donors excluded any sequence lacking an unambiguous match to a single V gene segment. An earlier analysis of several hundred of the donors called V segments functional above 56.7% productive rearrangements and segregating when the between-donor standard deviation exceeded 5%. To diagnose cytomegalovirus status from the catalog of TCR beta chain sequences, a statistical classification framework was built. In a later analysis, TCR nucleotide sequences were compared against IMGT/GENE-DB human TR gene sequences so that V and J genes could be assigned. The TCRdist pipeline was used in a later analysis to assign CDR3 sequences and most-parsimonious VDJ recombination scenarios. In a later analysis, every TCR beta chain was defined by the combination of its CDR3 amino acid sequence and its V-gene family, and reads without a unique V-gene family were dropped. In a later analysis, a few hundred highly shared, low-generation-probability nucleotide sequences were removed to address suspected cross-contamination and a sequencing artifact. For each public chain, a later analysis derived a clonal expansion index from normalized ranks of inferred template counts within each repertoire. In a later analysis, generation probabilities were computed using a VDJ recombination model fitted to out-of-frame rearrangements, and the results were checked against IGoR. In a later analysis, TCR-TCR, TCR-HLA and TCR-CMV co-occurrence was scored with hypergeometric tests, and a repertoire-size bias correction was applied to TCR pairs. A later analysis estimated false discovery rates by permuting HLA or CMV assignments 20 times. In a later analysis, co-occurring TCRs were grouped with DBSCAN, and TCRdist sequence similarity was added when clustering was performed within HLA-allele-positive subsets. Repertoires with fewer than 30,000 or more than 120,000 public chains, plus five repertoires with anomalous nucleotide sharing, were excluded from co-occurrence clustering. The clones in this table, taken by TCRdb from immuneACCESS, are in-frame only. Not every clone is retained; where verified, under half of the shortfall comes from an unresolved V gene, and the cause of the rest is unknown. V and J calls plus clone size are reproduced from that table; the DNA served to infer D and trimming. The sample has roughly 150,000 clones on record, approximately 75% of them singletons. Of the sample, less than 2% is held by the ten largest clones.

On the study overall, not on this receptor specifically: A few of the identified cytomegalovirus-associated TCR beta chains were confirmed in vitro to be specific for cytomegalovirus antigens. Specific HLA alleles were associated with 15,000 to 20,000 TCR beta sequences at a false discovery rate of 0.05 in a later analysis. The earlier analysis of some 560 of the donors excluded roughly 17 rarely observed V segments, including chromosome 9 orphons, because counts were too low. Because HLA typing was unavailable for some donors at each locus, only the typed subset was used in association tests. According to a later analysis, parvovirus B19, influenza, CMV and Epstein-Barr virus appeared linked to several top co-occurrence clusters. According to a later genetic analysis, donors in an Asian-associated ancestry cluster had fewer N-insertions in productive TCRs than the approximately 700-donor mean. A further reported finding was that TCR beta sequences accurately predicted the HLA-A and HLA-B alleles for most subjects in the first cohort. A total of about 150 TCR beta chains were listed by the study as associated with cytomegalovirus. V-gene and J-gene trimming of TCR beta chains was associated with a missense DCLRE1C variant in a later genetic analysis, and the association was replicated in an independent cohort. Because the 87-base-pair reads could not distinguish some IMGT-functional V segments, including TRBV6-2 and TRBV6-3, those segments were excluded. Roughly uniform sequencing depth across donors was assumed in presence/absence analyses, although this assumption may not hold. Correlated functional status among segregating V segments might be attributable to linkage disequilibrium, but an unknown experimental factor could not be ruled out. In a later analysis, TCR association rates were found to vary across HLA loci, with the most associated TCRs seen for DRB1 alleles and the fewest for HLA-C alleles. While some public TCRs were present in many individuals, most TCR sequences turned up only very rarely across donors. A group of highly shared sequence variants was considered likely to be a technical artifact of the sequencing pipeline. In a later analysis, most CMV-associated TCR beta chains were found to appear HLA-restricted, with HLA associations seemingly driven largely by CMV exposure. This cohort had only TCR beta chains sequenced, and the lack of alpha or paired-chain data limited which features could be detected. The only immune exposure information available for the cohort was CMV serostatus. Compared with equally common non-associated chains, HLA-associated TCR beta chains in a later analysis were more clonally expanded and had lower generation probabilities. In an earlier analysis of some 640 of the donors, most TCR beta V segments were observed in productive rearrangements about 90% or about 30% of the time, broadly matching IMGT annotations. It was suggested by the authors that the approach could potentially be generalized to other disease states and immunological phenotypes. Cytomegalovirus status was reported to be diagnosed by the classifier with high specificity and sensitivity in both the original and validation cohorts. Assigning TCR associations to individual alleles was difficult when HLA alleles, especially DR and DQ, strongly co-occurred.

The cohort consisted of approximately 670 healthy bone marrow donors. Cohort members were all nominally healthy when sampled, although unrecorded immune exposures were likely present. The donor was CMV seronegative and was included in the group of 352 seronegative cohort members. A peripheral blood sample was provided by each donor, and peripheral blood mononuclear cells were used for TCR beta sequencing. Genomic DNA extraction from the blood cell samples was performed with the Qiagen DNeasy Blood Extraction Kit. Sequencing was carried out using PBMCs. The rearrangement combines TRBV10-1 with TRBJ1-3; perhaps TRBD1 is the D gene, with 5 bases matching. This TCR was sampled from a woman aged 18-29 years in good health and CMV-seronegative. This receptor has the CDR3 CASSAGPGNTIYF. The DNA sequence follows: TGCGCCAGCAGTGCAGGGCCTGGAAACACCATATATTTT.